The present entry profiles one TCR beta chain with its context. The germline gives CDR1 SGDLS, CDR2 YYNGEE. The J segment lost 2 bases and the V segment lost 3 bases, leaving 4 bases of the junction unmatched. This CDR3 is 17 amino acids long. This sample is part of a study of T cell changes during pregnancy in multiple sclerosis. Clones were sequenced by immunoSEQ multiplex PCR, and TCRdb holds only the in-frame ones, with some missing. The sample consists of about 110,000 clones, 75% to 95% of them appearing once. The V call is TRBV9, the J call TRBJ2-2; 13 positions agree with TRBD2. The clonotype originates from a female donor with multiple sclerosis, enrolled in a pregnancy study. Source: peripheral blood, taken before pregnancy. This chain's CDR3 is CASSGGTSGVNTGELFF. The CDR3 DNA is TGTGCCAGCAGCGGAGGGACTAGCGGGGTCAACACCGGGGAGCTGTTTTTT.